The sequence of this T cell receptor beta chain was determined in a study of low-dose radiotherapy and immunotherapy resistance in tumors. This clonotype has just a few counts. TRAV- and TRBV-specific primers were used for first-strand cDNA, which covered alpha and beta chains. TCRs were put through roughly 20 PCR cycles of amplification with Phusion. A constant-region primer and the V-primer adapter served as the primer pair. TCRdb passed the reads through MiXCR, listing each CDR3 protein once. The profile shows several thousand distinct CDR3 sequences, about 53% of them singletons. This receptor was identified in a human donor with advanced metastatic prostate, ovarian, gallbladder or colorectal cancer (not recorded which). This table probably holds off-target reads from a library built for another chain.

The DNA of the CDR3 is TGCGCCAGCAGCTTGGGGCCGGGACAGGGGGGGTACGAGCAGTACTTC. Its protein product is CASSLGPGQGGYEQYF. The chain employs TRBV5-1 and TRBJ2-7; TRBD1 agrees at 11 bases. CDR1 and CDR2 from the germline V gene are SGHRS and YFSETQ. The CDR3 is 16 amino acids. With 0 bases clipped from V and 4 bases from J, the junction kept 6 bases outside the gene matches. Variable domain in full (rest from reference TRBV5-1 and TRBJ2-7): KAGVTQTPRYLIKTRGQQVTLSCSPISGHRSVSWYQQTPGQGLQFLFEYFSETQRNKGNFPGRFSGRQFSNSRSEMNVSTLELGDSALYLCASSLGPGQGGYEQYFGPGTRLTVT.